This TCR beta chain was recovered during a study of CXCR3-negative and CXCR3-positive naive CD8 T cells. Study observations and caveats: Comparison of naive cells showed more hydrophobic TRB CDR3s in CXCR3-positive than in CXCR3-negative naive cells. Comparably high diversity marked both naive subsets, whereas memory CD8+ cells had much lower diversity.

5' RACE that incorporated UMI labels was used to prepare the TRB cDNA libraries. TCRdb processed the 5' RACE reads again and assigns one entry to each CDR3 protein, with no DNA. Recorded here are 60,000 to 70,000 distinct CDR3 sequences; the top ten clones represent about 0.71%. On this clonotype: Its antigen remains unidentified.

Every individual CD8+ T cell subset underwent sorting in triplicate at 270,000 or so cells apiece. The germline CDR1 and CDR2 sequences are SNHLY and FYNNEI. The CDR3 covers 16 residues. The genes are TRBV2 and TRBJ2-1. The sequence was obtained from a human donor in good health. Some clones in this sample may be carry-over from other donors' samples. The sequenced sample consisted of naive CXCR3+ CD8+ T cells from blood. Sample subset: CD45RO-CCR7+CD27+CD95- naive CD8+ T cells expressing CXCR3 (TNR3+). The CDR3: CASSEVGDYSYNEQFF. The entire variable domain, with the rest obtained from reference TRBV2 and TRBJ2-1, is as follows: EPEVTQTPSHQVTQMGQEVILRCVPISNHLYFYWYRQILGQKVEFLVSFYNNEISEKSEIFDDQFSVERPDGSNFTLKIRSTKLEDSAMYFCASSEVGDYSYNEQFFGPGTRLTVL.